These 8 T cell receptor beta chains were sequenced from one sample in a study of T cells after yellow fever vaccination. TCRdb passed the 5' RACE reads through MiXCR, listing each CDR3 protein once. The sample lists some 300,000 distinct CDR3 sequences, about 3.5% occurring once. The specimen comprised PBMCs, sampled on the day of the yellow fever booster vaccination. Receptors originate from a man between 18 and 29 years old who received the YFV17D yellow fever vaccine.

This clonotype has ten or more counts. One end of the junction varies from germline; a read error may be responsible. This chain uses TRBV5-1 with TRBJ2-5; D is tentatively TRBD1 or TRBD2 (7 bases each). The CDR3 loop spans 13 amino acids. Germline V lookup: CDR1 SGHRS, CDR2 YFSETQ. CDR3 residues: CASSQQGGETQYF. In DNA form, the CDR3 reads TGTGCCAGCAGCCAGCAGGGGGGGGAGACCCAGTACTTC.

This clonotype was picked up a small number of times. The gene calls are TRBV20-1 and TRBJ2-5; no definite D call. CDR3 length: 12 residues. Per the germline V gene, CDR1 is DFQATT and CDR2 is SNEGSKA (reference sequence). Deletions cut 6 bases from V and 4 bases from J, with 12 bases between. The CDR3, as DNA: TGCAGTGCCACGTCTAGACGAGAGACCCAGTACTTC. It is translated as CSATSRRETQYF.

The genes are TRBV3-1 and TRBJ1-2; TRBD1 aligns across 10 bases. This CDR3 is 13 amino acids long. Losses at the gene ends were 5 bases for V and 8 bases for J; bases not matched to a gene: 5. Germline V lookup: CDR1 LGHDT, CDR2 YNNKEL (reference sequence). The CDR3 sequence: CASSSDRGLGYTF. The CDR3 region has the DNA TGTGCCAGCAGCTCCGACAGGGGGCTCGGCTACACCTTC.

This clonotype was counted between two and nine times. This sequence joins TRBV3-1 and TRBJ1-1; unclear D gene. Trimming took off 0 bases at V and 6 bases at J, with 11 bases between the two ends. The CDR3 runs to 14 residues. Germline-derived CDR1 and CDR2 are LGHDT and YNNKEL (reference sequence). CDR3 in DNA: TGTGCCAGCAGCCAAGAGTGGGAAAGGGCTGAAGCTTTCTTT. The encoded protein is CASSQEWERAEAFF.

This clonotype came up a few times. V and J are TRBV25-1 and TRBJ1-4; the D gene is possibly TRBD1 (6 bases). Per the germline V gene, CDR1 is MGHDK and CDR2 is SYGVNS. V was clipped by 5 bases and J by 1 base, with 8 bases between them. The CDR3 is 14 residues long. In DNA form, the CDR3 reads TGTGCCAGCAGTATAGGGGGAACTAATGAAAAACTGTTTTTT. It yields the protein CASSIGGTNEKLFF.

This clonotype was seen repeatedly, ten times or more. V usage is TRBV6-2 or TRBV6-3 and J usage is TRBJ1-1; D is unresolved. Germline CDR1 is MNHEY and CDR2 is SVGEGT. The CDR3 extends over 12 amino acids. V was pared by 6 bases and J by 3 bases, with 8 bases between. The CDR3 reads CASRPDYTEAFF. The DNA for the CDR3 is TGTGCCAGCAGGCCAGATTACACTGAAGCTTTCTTT.

There are a few counts of this clonotype. The genes are TRBV6-5 and TRBJ1-1; possible D gene TRBD1, 5 bases. V was trimmed by 2 bases and J by 2 bases, leaving 9 bases between them. Germline assignment: CDR1 MNHEY and CDR2 SVGAGI. The CDR3 length is 14 residues. Here the CDR3 DNA reads TGTGCCAGCAGTTACGGGGCAGATAACACTGAAGCTTTCTTT. Its protein product is CASSYGADNTEAFF.

This clonotype was detected only a few times. The rearrangement uses TRBV12-3 or TRBV12-4 and TRBJ2-1; TRBD2 might be the D (5 bases). CDR3 size: 15 residues. Trimming left V 3 bases short and J 0 bases short, with 9 bases between. DNA for the CDR3: TGTGCCAGCAGTTTTTTCGGGGACTCCTACAATGAGCAGTTCTTC. It codes for CASSFFGDSYNEQFF.